Only a few counts were recorded for the clone carrying this T cell receptor (beta chain). The sample comes from a study of beta chain features in type 1 diabetes. The isolated RNA, all of it, was reverse transcribed, so expressed TCRB transcripts were what got sequenced. Using immunoSEQ multiplex PCR, the repertoire was profiled, and TCRdb retains in-frame clones only, with some absent. The sample comprises 300,000 to 450,000 clones, around 20% of which are singletons, and around 0.04% rests with the top ten. The CDR3 length is 17 residues. The V and J ends lost 5 bases and 5 bases respectively, with 23 bases between them. CDR1 is LNHNV, CDR2 YYDKDF, per germline (reference sequence).

Sample: naive CD4+ T cells from blood. The clonotype comes from a woman between 18 and 29 years old in good health. This chain links TRBV15 with TRBJ2-3; weak D call: TRBD2 (5 bases). CDR3 sequence (DNA): TGTGCCACCAGCCCTTCCCGAGGACTCGGTTTGAGAGATACGCAGTATTTT. Its protein is CATSPSRGLGLRDTQYF.